Detailed here is one T cell receptor (beta chain). This sample is drawn from a study of OX40 agonist ivuxolimab in advanced cancers. Study summary: People in dose escalation had one of these cancers: hepatocellular carcinoma, melanoma, renal cell or head and neck cancer.

V lost 0 bases to trimming and J lost 6 bases; unmatched junction nucleotides: 8. The germline CDR1 and CDR2 sequences are LNHNV and YYDKDF (reference sequence). This CDR3 has 16 residues. Method: immunoSEQ multiplex PCR; TCRdb's copy keeps in-frame clones and lacks some. Counted here are tens of thousands of clones, around 91% occurring once; the ten biggest clones make up over 15%. The clonotype was recovered from an adult with an advanced solid tumor such as melanoma, head and neck, liver or kidney cancer. This sample comprised CD4+ or CD8+ T cells sorted from blood, obtained in a trial of the OX40 agonist ivuxolimab. The chain combines TRBV15 with TRBJ2-5; TRBD2 matches at 9 bases. CDR3 residues: CATSRELREGRKTQYF. The CDR3 DNA follows: TGTGCCACCAGCAGAGAACTGCGGGAGGGCCGGAAGACCCAGTACTTC.